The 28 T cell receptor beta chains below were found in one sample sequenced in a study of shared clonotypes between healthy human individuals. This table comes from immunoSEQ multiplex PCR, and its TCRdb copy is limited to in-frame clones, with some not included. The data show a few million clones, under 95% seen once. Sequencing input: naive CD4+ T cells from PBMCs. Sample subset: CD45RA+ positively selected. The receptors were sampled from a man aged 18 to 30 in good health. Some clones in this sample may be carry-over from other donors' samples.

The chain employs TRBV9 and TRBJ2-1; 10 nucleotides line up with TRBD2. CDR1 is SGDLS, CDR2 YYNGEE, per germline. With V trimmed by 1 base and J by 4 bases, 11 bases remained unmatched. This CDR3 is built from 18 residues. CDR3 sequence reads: CASSVSASGREGYNEQFF. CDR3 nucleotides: TGTGCCAGCAGCGTATCTGCTAGCGGGAGAGAGGGATACAATGAGCAGTTCTTC.

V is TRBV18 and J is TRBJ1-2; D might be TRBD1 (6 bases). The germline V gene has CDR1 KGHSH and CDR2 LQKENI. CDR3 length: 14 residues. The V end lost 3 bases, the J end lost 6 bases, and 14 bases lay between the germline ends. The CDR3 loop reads CASSPTAGAHGYTF. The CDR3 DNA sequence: TGTGCCAGCTCACCCACGGCAGGGGCGCATGGCTACACCTTC.

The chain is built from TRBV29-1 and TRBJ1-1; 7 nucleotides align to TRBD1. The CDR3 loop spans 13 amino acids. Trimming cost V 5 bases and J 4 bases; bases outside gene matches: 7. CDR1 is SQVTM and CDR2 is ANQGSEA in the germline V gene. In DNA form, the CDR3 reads TGCAGCGTTAGACAGGGTTTGAGCACTGAAGCTTTCTTT. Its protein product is CSVRQGLSTEAFF.

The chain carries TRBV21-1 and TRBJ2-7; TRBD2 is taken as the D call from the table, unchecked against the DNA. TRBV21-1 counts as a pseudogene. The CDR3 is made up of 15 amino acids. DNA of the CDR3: TGTGCCAGCAGCAGGCCGGTGAGCGGGGTTGGCGAGCAGTACTTC. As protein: CASSRPVSGVGEQYF.

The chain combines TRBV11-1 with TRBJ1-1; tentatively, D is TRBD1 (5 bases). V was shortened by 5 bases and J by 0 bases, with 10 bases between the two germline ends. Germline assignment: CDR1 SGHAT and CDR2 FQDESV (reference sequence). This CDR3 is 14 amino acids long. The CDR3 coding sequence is TGTGCCAGCAGCCCACAGGAGATGAACACTGAAGCTTTCTTT. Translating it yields CASSPQEMNTEAFF.

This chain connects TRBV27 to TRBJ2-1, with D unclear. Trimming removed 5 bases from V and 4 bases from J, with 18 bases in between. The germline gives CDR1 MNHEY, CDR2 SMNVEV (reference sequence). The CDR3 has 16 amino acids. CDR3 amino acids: CASSPITPVSYNEQFF. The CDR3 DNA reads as TGTGCCAGCAGTCCCATTACCCCAGTCTCTTACAATGAGCAGTTCTTC.

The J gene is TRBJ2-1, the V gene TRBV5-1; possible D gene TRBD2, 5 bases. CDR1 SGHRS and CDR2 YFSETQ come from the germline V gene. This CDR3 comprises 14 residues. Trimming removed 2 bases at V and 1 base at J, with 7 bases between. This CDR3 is CASSFGVSYNEQFF. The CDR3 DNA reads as TGCGCCAGCAGCTTCGGGGTTTCCTACAATGAGCAGTTCTTC.

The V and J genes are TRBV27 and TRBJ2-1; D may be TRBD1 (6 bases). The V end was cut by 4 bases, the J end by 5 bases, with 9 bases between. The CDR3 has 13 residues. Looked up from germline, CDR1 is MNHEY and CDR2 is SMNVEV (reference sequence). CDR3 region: CASSSDSHNEQFF. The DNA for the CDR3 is TGTGCCAGCAGTTCGGACAGCCACAATGAGCAGTTCTTC.

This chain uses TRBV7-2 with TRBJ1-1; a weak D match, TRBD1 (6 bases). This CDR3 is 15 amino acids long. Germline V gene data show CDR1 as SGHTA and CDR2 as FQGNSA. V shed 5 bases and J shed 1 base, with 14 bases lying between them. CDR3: CASSRLGGQNTEAFF. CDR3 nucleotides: TGTGCCAGCAGCCGGTTGGGGGGCCAGAACACTGAAGCTTTCTTT.

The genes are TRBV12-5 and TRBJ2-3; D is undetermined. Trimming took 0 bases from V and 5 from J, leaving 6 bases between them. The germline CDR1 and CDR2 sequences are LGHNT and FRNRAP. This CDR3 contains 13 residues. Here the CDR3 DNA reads TGTGCTAGTGGTTTGGTGGGCAGAGATACGCAGTATTTT. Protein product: CASGLVGRDTQYF.

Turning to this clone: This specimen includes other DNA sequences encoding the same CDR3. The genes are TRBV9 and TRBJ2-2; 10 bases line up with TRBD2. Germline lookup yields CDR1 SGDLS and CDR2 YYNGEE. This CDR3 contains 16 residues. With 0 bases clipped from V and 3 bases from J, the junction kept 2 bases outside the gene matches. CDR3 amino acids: CASSVGTSGYTGELFF. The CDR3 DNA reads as TGTGCCAGCAGCGTAGGGACTAGCGGCTACACCGGGGAGCTGTTTTTT.

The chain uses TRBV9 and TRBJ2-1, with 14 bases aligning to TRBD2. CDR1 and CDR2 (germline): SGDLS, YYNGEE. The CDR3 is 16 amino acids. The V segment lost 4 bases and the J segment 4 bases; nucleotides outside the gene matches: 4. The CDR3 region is CASSLRTSGGYNEQFF. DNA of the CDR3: TGTGCCAGCAGCCTCAGGACTAGCGGGGGGTACAATGAGCAGTTCTTC.

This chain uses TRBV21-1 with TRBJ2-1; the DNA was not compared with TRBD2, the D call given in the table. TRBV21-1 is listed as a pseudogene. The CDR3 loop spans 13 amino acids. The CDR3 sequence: CASNGLAGNEQFF. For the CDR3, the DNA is TGTGCCAGCAACGGACTAGCGGGGAACGAGCAGTTCTTC.

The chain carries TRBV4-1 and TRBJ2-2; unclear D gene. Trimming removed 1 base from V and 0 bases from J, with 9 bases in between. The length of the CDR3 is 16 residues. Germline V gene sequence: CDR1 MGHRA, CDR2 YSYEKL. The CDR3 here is CASSQAHPANTGELFF. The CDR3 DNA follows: TGCGCCAGCAGCCAAGCCCACCCCGCGAACACCGGGGAGCTGTTTTTT.

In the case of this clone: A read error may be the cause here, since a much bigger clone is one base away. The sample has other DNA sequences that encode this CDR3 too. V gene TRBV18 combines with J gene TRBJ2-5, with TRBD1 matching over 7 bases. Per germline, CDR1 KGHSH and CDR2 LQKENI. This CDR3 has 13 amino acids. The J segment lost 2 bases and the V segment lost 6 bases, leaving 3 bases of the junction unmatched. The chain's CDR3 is CASSPGQQETQYF. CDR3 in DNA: TGTGCCAGCTCGCCGGGACAGCAAGAGACCCAGTACTTC.

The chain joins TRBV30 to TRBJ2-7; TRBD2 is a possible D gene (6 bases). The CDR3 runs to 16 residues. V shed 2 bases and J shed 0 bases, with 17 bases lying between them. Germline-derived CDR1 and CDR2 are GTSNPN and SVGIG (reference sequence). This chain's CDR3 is CAWSSGRTSRSYEQYF. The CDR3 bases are TGTGCCTGGAGTAGTGGGAGGACGAGCCGCTCCTACGAGCAGTACTTC.

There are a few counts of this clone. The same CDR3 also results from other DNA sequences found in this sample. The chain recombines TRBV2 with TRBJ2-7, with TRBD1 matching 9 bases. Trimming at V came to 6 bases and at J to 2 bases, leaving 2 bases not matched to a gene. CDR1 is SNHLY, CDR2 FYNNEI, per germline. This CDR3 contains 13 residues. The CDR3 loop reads CASRGTGPYEQYF. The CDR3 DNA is TGTGCCAGCAGAGGGACAGGGCCCTACGAGCAGTACTTC.

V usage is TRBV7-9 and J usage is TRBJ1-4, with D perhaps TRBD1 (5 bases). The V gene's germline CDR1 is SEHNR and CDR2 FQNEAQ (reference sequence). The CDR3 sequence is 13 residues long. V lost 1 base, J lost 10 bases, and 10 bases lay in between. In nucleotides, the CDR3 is TGTGCCAGCAGCTTAGAGGCGGGGCGAAAACTGTTTTTT. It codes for CASSLEAGRKLFF.

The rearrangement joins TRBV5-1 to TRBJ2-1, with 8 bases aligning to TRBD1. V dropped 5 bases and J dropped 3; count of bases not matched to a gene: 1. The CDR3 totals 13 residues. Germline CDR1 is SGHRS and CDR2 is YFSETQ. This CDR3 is CASRTGDYNEQFF. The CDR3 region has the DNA TGCGCCAGCAGGACAGGGGACTACAATGAGCAGTTCTTC.

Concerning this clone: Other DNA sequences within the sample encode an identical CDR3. CDR3: CASSFDSYNEQFF. The CDR3 region has the DNA TGTGCCAGCAGTTTTGACAGCTACAATGAGCAGTTCTTC. The chain employs TRBV6-5 and TRBJ2-1; a possible D gene is TRBD1 (5 bases). V dropped 4 bases and J dropped 3 bases, with 7 bases sitting between them. This CDR3 spans 13 amino acids. The germline V gene has CDR1 MNHEY and CDR2 SVGAGI.

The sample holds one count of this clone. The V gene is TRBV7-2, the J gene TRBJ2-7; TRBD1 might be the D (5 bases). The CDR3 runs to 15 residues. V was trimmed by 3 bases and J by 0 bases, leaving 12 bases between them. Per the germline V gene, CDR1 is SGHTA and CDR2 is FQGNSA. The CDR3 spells CASSLSGLSSYEQYF. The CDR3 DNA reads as TGTGCCAGCAGCTTGTCAGGGTTGAGCTCCTACGAGCAGTACTTC.

In DNA form, the CDR3 reads TGCGCCAGCAGCGCAACAAGTACCTACAATGAGCAGTTCTTC. Translated: CASSATSTYNEQFF. The rearrangement uses TRBV5-1 and TRBJ2-1; D not resolved. Germline V lookup: CDR1 SGHRS, CDR2 YFSETQ. This CDR3 contains 14 residues. Trimming cost V 4 bases and J 2 bases, with 10 bases left between them.

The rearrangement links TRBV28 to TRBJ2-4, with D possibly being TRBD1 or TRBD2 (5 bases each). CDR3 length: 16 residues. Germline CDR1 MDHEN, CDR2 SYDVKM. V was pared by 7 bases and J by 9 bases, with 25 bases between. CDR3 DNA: TGTGCCAGCACTCCCGCGGGCAGGGTGTCGGTGGGCATTCAGTACTTC. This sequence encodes CASTPAGRVSVGIQYF.

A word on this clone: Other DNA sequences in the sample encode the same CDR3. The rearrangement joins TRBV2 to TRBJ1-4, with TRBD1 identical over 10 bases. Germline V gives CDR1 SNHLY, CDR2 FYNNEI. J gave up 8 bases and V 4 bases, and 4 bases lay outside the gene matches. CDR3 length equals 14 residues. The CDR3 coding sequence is TGTGCCAGCAGTGGGACAGGGGGGGGAGAAAAACTGTTTTTT. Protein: CASSGTGGGEKLFF.

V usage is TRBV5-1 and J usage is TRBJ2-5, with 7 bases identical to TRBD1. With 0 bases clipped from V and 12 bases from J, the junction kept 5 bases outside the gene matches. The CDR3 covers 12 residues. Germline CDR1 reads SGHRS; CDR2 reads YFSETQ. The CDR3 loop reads CASSLAGQAKYF. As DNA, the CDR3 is TGCGCCAGCAGCTTGGCAGGACAGGCCAAGTACTTC.

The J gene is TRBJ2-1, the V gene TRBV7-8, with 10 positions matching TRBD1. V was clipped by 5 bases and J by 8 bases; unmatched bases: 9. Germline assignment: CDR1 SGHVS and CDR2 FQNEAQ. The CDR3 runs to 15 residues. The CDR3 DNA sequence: TGTGCCAGCAGCCCGCCGGACAGGGGGGTAGATGAGCAGTTCTTC. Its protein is CASSPPDRGVDEQFF.

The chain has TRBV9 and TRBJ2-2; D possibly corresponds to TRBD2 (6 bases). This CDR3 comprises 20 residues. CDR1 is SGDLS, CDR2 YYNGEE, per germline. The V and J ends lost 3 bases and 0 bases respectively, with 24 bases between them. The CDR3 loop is CASSARSLRDSPTNTGELFF. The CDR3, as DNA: TGTGCCAGCAGCGCTAGGAGCCTCCGGGACTCCCCAACGAACACCGGGGAGCTGTTTTTT.

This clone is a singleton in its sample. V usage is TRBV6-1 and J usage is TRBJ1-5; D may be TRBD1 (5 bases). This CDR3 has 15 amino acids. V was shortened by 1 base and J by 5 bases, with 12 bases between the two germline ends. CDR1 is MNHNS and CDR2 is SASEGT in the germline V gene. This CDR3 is CASSEGGVGDQPQHF. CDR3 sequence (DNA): TGTGCCAGCAGTGAAGGGGGGGTTGGGGATCAGCCCCAGCATTTT.